Listed here are 5 T cell receptor beta chains from one sample, sequenced in a study of Graves' ophthalmopathy and Graves' hyperthyroidism. For repertoire sequencing, the TCR beta CDR3 regions were amplified from RNA transcripts. First-round RT-PCR with HTBI primers preceded a second-round multiplex PCR. MiXCR was run by TCRdb on the multiplex PCR reads, yielding one entry per CDR3 protein. The sample holds about half a million distinct CDR3 sequences; approximately 15% are singletons and the top ten take more than 8.5%. Material: blood. The receptor source for this set is a woman in her thirties with Graves' ophthalmopathy.

Ten or more counts support this clonotype. This chain links TRBV28 with TRBJ2-4; D is perhaps TRBD1 (6 bases). Trimming shortened V by 5 bases and J by 5 bases, and 16 bases separated the two germline ends. Germline-derived CDR1 and CDR2 are MDHEN and SYDVKM. The CDR3 has 15 amino acids. The CDR3 sequence: CASSITGKDQNIQYF. In nucleotides, the CDR3 is TGTGCCAGCAGTATTACAGGGAAAGACCAAAACATTCAGTACTTC.

In its sample, this clonotype was seen many times. This chain joins TRBV12-3 or TRBV12-4 and TRBJ2-5; D gene unclear. V lost 6 bases to trimming and J lost 4 bases, with 12 bases between them. This CDR3 has 13 amino acids. As DNA, the CDR3 is TGTGCCAGCAGCTTAAGTGGCCTAGAGACCCAGTACTTC. Amino acids: CASSLSGLETQYF.

In this sample, this clonotype turned up many times. The chain uses TRBV7-2 and TRBJ2-7, with 10 bases that match TRBD2. V shed 5 bases and J 7 bases; nucleotides not matched to a gene: 11. The germline CDR1 and CDR2 sequences are SGHTA and FQGNSA. This CDR3 has 15 residues. CDR3 bases: TGTGCCAGCAGCCCCTCAGCGGGAGGGCCGTGGGAGCAGTACTTC. Translating gives CASSPSAGGPWEQYF.

This clonotype occurred many times. This chain uses TRBV19 with TRBJ1-1; TRBD1 agrees at 9 bases. Germline V gene lookup returns CDR1 LNHDA and CDR2 SQIVND (reference sequence). This CDR3 contains 14 residues. With 7 bases clipped from V and 3 bases from J, the junction kept 6 bases outside the gene matches. The DNA of the CDR3 is TGTGCCAGTAAGGTCTGGGACAGGGACACTGAAGCTTTCTTT. It translates to CASKVWDRDTEAFF.

CDR3: CSFSGTAKGDQYF. CDR3 DNA: TGCAGCTTCTCCGGGACGGCTAAAGGGGACCAGTACTTC. V gene TRBV29-1 combines with J gene TRBJ2-5, with D perhaps matching TRBD1 or TRBD2 (5 bases each). Germline lookup yields CDR1 SQVTM and CDR2 ANQGSEA. V lost 8 bases, J lost 10 bases, and 23 bases lay in between. This CDR3 is built from 13 residues.